The clone carrying this TCR beta chain was seen a few times. Its antigen is unidentified. ViraFEST assay sequencing came after antigen-specific CD4+ T cells were expanded with viral peptide pools. Subsequent to a culture period of roughly 11 days, CD4+ T cells were isolated. Vaccine recipients, nucleocapsid antibody negative, had no prior SARS-CoV-2 infection. Culturing of some 2 million PBMC per well took place with about 10 IU/ml IL-2 and 9 to 10 ug/ml peptides. The data derive from a study of vaccination effects on CD4 cells after COVID-19. Profiling relied on immunoSEQ multiplex PCR, and the TCRdb table lists in-frame clones only, not all of them. The repertoire consists of more than 30,000 clones, with roughly two thirds occurring once and the leading ten covering 25% to 30%. Trimming shortened V by 0 bases and J by 3 bases, and 9 bases separated the two germline ends. The CDR3 sequence is 14 residues long. Germline V gene lookup returns CDR1 SGHRS and CDR2 YFSETQ.

Notes on the study in general: Clones that were induced by infection or by vaccine showed marked contraction late after vaccination.

The V call is TRBV5-1, the J call TRBJ1-2; weak D call: TRBD1 (5 bases). The source is a human donor who received a COVID-19 vaccine. The sample consisted of CD4+ T cells from PBMCs cultured with HCoV-229E spike peptides, taken before COVID-19 vaccination. Here the CDR3 reads CASSLARGDYGYTF. In nucleotides, the CDR3 is TGCGCCAGCAGCTTGGCCCGGGGCGACTATGGCTACACCTTC. The variable domain in full, completed from reference TRBV5-1 and TRBJ1-2, reads KAGVTQTPRYLIKTRGQQVTLSCSPISGHRSVSWYQQTPGQGLQFLFEYFSETQRNKGNFPGRFSGRQFSNSRSEMNVSTLELGDSALYLCASSLARGDYGYTFGSGTRLTVV.